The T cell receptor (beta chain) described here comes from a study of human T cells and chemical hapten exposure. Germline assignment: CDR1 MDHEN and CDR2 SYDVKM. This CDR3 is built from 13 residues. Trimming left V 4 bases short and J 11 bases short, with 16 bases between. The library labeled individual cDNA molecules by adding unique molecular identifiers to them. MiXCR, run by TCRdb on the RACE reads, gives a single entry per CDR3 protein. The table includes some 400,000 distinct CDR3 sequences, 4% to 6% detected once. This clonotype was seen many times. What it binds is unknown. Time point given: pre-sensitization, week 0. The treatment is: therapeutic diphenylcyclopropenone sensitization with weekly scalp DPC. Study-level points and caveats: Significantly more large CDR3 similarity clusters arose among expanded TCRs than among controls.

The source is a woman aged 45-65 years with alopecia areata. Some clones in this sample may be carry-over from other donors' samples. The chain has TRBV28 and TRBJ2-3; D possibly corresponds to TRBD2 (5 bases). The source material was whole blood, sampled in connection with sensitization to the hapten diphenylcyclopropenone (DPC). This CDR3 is CASSWTPGWGQYF. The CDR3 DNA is TGTGCCAGCAGTTGGACGCCGGGATGGGGGCAGTATTTT.